The T cell receptor beta chain under discussion was sequenced for a study of blood T cell repertoires in COVID-19. As for the study in general: PBMCs, B-cell-depleted T cells, or T cells provided the cDNA or gDNA that made up the material.

Per the study methods: Amplifying reference gene primers gave estimates of nucleated cell counts. Measured with immunoSEQ multiplex PCR; TCRdb has only the in-frame clones, and not every one. D and trimming come from the DNA, and the V and J calls and clone size come from that table. Here the sample spans about 220,000 clones, 80% being singletons. CDR1 SGHTS and CDR2 YDEGEE come from the germline V gene. The length of the CDR3 is 15 residues. The J segment lost 7 bases and the V segment lost 4 bases, leaving 10 bases of the junction unmatched. The clonotype was recovered from a woman in her 70s with acute or convalescent COVID-19. The rearrangement links TRBV5-8 to TRBJ2-5; 10 nucleotides align to TRBD2. The sequencing input was peripheral blood. The DNA for the CDR3 is TGTGCCAGCAGCAGCTCTAGCGGGGGCCCGGGGACCCAGTACTTC. This sequence encodes CASSSSSGGPGTQYF.